This entry describes one T cell receptor beta chain. These data are taken from a study of control samples from healthy donors and cancer patients. V gave up 0 bases and J gave up 0 bases, with 10 bases separating them. CDR1 WNHNN and CDR2 SYGVQD come from the germline V gene (reference sequence). The CDR3 covers 16 residues. Profiling relied on immunoSEQ multiplex PCR, and the TCRdb table lists in-frame clones only, not all of them. The top ten hold around 3.5% of the sample, which has some 130,000 clones, roughly 88% seen once. The chain has TRBV10-1 and TRBJ2-3; possible D gene TRBD2, 5 bases. The sequence was collected from a man aged 40-50 years in good health. The sequencing sample was made of blood. CDR3 DNA sequence: TGCGCCAGCAGTGAGTCGCCAGCGGCTAGCACAGATACGCAGTATTTT. Translated, it gives CASSESPAASTDTQYF.